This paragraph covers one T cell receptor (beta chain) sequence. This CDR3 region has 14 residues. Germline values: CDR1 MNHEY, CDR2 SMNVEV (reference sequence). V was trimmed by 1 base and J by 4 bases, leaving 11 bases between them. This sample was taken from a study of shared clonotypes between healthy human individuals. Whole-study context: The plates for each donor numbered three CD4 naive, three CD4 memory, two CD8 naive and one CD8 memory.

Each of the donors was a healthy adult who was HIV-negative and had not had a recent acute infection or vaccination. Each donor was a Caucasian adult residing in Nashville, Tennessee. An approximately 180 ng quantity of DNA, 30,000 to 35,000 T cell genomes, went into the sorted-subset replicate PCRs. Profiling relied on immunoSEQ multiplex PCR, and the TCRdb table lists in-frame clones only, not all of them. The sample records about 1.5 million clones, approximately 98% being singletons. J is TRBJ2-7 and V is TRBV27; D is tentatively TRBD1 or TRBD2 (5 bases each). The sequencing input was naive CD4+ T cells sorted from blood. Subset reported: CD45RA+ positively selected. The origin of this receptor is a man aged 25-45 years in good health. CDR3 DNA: TGTGCCAGCAGTTTATTGGGGGAATCTTACGAGCAGTACTTC. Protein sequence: CASSLLGESYEQYF.